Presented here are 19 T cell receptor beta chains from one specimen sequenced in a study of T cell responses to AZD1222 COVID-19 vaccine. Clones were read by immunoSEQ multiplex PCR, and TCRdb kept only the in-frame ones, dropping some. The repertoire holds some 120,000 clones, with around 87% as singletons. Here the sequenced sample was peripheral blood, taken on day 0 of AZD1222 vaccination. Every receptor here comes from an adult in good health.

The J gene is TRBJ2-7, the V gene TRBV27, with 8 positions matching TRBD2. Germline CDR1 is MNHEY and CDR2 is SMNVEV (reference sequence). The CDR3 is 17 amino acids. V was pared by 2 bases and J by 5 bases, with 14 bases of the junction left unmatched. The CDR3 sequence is CASSLIARSLAENEQYF. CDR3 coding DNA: TGTGCCAGCAGTTTAATAGCTAGGTCACTAGCGGAAAACGAGCAGTACTTC.

CDR3 loop: CASSQLPDRVNYGYTF. DNA of the CDR3: TGTGCCAGCAGCCAACTACCGGACAGGGTTAACTATGGCTACACCTTC. The J gene is TRBJ1-2, the V gene TRBV3-1 (or the pseudogene TRBV3-2); 8 nucleotides line up with TRBD1. The V gene end was trimmed by 2 bases and the J gene end by 1 base; junction bases not matched to a gene: 6. Looked up from germline, CDR1 is LGHDT and CDR2 is YNNKEL (reference sequence). The CDR3 loop spans 16 amino acids.

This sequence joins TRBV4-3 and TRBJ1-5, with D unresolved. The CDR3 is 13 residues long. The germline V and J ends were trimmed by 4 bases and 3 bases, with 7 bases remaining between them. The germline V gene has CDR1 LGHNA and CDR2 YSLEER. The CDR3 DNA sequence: TGCGCCAGCAGCCCCAGCTACAATCAGCCCCAGCATTTT. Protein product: CASSPSYNQPQHF.

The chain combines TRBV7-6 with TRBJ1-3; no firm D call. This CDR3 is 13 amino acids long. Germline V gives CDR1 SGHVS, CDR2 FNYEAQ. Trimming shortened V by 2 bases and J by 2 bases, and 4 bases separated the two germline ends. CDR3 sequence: CASSLSAGNTIYF. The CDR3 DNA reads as TGTGCCAGCAGCTTATCTGCTGGAAACACCATATATTTT.

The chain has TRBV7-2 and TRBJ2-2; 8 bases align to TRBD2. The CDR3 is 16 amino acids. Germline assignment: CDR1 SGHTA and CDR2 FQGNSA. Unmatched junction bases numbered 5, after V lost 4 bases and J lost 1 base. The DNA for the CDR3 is TGTGCCAGCAGCTCCCCGGGAGGGGGGAACACCGGGGAGCTGTTTTTT. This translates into CASSSPGGGNTGELFF.

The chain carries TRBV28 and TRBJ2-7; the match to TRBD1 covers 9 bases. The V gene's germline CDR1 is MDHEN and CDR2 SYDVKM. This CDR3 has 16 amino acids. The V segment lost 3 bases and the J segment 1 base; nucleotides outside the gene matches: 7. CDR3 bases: TGTGCCAGCAGTTTTAGTCCGGGACAGGGATCCTACGAGCAGTACTTC. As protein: CASSFSPGQGSYEQYF. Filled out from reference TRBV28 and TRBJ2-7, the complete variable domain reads DVKVTQSSRYLVKRTGEKVFLECVQDMDHENMFWYRQDPGLGLRLIYFSYDVKMKEKGDIPEGYSVSREKKERFSLILESASTNQTSMYLCASSFSPGQGSYEQYFGPGTRLTVT.

The DNA for the CDR3 is TGTGCCAGCCTGGACAGGGGGTCCTACGAGCAGTACTTC. Residues: CASLDRGSYEQYF. The chain links TRBV2 to TRBJ2-7; 10 bases agree with TRBD1. Germline V CDR1 and CDR2: SNHLY, FYNNEI. The V and J ends lost 8 bases and 1 base, in that order; junction bases with no gene match: 2. This CDR3 is 13 amino acids long.

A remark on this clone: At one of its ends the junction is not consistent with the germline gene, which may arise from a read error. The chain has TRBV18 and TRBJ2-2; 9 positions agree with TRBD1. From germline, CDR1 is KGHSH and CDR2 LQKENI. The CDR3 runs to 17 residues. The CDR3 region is CVSSPLWLGQGAGELFF. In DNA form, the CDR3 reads TGTGTCAGCTCACCACTTTGGCTGGGACAGGGAGCTGGGGAGCTGTTTTTT.

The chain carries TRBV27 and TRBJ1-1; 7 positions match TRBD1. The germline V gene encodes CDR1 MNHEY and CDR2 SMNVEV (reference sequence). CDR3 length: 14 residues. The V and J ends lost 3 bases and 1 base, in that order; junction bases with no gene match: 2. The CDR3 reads CASSFHRGNTEAFF. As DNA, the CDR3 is TGTGCCAGCAGTTTTCACAGGGGGAACACTGAAGCTTTCTTT.

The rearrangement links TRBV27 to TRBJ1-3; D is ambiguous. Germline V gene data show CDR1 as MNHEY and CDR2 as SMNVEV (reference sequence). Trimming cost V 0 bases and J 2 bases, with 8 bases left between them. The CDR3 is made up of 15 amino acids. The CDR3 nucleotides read TGTGCCAGCAGTTTATCACAACCGACTGGAAACACCATATATTTT. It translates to CASSLSQPTGNTIYF.

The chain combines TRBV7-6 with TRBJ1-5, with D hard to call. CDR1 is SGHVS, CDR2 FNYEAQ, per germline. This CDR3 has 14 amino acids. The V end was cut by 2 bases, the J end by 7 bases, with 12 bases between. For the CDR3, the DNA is TGTGCCAGCAGCTTAATTCGGGGTGACCAGCCCCAGCATTTT. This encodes CASSLIRGDQPQHF.

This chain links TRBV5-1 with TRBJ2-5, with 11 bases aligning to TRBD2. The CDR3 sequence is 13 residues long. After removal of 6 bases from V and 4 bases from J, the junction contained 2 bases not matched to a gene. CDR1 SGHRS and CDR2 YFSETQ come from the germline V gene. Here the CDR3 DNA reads TGCGCCAGCAACGGACTAGCGGGAGAGACCCAGTACTTC. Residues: CASNGLAGETQYF.

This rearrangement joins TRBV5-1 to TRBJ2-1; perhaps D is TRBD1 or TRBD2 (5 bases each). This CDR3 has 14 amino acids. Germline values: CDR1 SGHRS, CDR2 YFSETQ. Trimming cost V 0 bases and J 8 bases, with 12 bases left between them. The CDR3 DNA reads TGCGCCAGCAGCTTGGTCGAGGGGTCGGATGAGCAGTTCTTC. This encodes CASSLVEGSDEQFF. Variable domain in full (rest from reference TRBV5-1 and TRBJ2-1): KAGVTQTPRYLIKTRGQQVTLSCSPISGHRSVSWYQQTPGQGLQFLFEYFSETQRNKGNFPGRFSGRQFSNSRSEMNVSTLELGDSALYLCASSLVEGSDEQFFGPGTRLTVL.

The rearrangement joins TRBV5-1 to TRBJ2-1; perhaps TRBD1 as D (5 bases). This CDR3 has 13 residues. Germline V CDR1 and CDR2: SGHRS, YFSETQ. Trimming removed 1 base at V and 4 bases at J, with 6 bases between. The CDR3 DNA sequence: TGCGCCAGCAGCTTGACAGGATACAATGAGCAGTTCTTC. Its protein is CASSLTGYNEQFF. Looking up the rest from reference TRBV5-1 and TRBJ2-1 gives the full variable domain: KAGVTQTPRYLIKTRGQQVTLSCSPISGHRSVSWYQQTPGQGLQFLFEYFSETQRNKGNFPGRFSGRQFSNSRSEMNVSTLELGDSALYLCASSLTGYNEQFFGPGTRLTVL.

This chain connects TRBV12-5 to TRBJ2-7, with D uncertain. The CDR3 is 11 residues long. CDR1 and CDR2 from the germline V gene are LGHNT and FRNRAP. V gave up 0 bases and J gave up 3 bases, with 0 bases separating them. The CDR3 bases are TGTGCTAGTGGTTTGGTCTACGAGCAGTACTTC. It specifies CASGLVYEQYF.

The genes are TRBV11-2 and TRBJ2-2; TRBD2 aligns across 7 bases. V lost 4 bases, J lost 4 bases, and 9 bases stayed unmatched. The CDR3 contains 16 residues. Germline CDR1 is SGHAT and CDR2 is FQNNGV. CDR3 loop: CASSSLGRESTGELFF. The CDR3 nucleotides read TGTGCCAGCAGCTCCTTGGGGCGGGAGAGCACCGGGGAGCTGTTTTTT.

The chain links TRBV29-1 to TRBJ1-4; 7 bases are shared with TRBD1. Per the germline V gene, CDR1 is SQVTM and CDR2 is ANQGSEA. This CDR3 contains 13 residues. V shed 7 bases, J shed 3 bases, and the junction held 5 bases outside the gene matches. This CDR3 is CSARTGPNEKLFF. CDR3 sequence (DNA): TGCAGCGCCAGGACAGGTCCTAATGAAAAACTGTTTTTT.

The CDR3 coding sequence is TGTGCCAGCAGCGTAGCACAACTGGCCTACTCTGGAAACACCATATATTTT. Its translation: CASSVAQLAYSGNTIYF. The chain employs TRBV9 and TRBJ1-3; no clear D. The CDR3 is 17 amino acids. Trimming shortened V by 0 bases and J by 0 bases, and 13 bases separated the two germline ends. Germline CDR1 reads SGDLS; CDR2 reads YYNGEE.

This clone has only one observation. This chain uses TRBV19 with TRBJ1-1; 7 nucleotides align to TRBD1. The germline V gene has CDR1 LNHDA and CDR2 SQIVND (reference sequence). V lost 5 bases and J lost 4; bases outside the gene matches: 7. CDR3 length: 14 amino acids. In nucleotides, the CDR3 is TGTGCCAGTAGTGCTACAGGGGTGAGCACTGAAGCTTTCTTT. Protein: CASSATGVSTEAFF.